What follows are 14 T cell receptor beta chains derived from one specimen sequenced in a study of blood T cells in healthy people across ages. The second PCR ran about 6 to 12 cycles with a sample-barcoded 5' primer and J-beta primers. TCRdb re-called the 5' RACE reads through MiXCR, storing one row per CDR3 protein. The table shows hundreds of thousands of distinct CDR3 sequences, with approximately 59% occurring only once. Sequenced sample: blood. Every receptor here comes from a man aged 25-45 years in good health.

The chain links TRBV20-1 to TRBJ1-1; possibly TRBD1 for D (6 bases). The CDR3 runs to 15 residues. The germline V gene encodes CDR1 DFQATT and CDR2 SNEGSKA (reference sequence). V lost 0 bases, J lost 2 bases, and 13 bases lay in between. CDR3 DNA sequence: TGCAGTGCTAGAGATCACAGGACAGCAAACACTGAAGCTTTCTTT. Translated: CSARDHRTANTEAFF.

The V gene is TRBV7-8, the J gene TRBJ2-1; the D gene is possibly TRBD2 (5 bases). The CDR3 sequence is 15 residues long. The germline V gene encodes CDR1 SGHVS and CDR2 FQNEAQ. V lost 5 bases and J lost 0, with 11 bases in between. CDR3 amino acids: CASSHAGSSYNEQFF. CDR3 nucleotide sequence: TGTGCCAGCAGCCATGCGGGTAGCTCCTACAATGAGCAGTTCTTC.

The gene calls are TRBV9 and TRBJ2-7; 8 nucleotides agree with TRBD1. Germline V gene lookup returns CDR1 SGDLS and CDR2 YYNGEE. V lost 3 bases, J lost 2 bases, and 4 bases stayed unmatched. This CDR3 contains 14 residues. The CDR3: CASSGTGTTYEQYF. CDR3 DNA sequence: TGTGCCAGCAGCGGGACAGGGACGACCTACGAGCAGTACTTC.

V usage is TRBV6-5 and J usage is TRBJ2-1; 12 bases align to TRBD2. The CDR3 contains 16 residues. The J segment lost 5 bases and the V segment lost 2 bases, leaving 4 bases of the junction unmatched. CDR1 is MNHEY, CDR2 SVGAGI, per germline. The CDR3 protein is CASSYPPSGGDNEQFF. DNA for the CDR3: TGTGCCAGCAGTTACCCTCCTAGCGGGGGGGACAATGAGCAGTTCTTC.

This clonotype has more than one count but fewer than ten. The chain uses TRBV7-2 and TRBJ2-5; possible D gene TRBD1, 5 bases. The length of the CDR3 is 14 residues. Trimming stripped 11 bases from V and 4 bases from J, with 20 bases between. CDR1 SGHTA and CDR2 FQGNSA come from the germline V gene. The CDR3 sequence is CAGALVGTTETQYF. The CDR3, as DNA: TGTGCCGGGGCACTTGTGGGTACAACAGAGACCCAGTACTTC.

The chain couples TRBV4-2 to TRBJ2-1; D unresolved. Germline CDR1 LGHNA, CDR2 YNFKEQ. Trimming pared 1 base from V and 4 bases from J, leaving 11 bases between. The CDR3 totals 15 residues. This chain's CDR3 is CASSQVGTKYNEQFF. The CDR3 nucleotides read TGTGCCAGCAGCCAAGTGGGAACCAAATACAATGAGCAGTTCTTC.

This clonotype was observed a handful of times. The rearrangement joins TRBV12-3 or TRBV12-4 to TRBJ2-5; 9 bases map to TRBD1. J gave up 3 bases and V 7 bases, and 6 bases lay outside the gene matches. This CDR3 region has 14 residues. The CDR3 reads CASNPTGGEETQYF. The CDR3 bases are TGTGCCAGCAACCCGACAGGGGGTGAAGAGACCCAGTACTTC.

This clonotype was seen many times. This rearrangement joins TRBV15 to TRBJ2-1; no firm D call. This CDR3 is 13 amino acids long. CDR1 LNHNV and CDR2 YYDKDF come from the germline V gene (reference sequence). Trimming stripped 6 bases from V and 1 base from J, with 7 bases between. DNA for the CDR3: TGTGCCACCAGAGCAGGTTCCTACAATGAGCAGTTCTTC. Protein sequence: CATRAGSYNEQFF.

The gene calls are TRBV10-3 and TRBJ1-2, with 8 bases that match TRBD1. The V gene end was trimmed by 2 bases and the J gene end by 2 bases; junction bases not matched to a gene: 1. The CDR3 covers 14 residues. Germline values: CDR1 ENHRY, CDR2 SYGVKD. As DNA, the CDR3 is TGTGCCATCAGTGAGAGGACAGGGAACTATGGCTACACCTTC. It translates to CAISERTGNYGYTF.

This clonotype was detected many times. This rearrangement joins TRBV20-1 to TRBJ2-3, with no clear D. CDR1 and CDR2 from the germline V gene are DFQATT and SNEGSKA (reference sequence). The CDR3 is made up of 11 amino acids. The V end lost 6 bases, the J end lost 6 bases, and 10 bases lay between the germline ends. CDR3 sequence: CSAAIHDTQYF. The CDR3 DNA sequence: TGCAGTGCCGCCATCCACGATACGCAGTATTTT.

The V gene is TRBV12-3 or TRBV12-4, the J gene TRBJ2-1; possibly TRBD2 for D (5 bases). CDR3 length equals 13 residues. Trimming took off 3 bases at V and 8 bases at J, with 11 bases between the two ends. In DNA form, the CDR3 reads TGTGCCAGCAGTTTCGGACTGTTGTATGAGCAGTTCTTC. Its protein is CASSFGLLYEQFF.

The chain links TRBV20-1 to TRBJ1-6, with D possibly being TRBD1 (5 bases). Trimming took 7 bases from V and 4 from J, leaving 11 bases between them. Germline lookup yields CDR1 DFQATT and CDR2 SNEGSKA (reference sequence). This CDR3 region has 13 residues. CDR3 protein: CSGLGPYNSPLHF. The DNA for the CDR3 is TGCAGTGGCTTGGGGCCATATAATTCACCCCTCCACTTT.

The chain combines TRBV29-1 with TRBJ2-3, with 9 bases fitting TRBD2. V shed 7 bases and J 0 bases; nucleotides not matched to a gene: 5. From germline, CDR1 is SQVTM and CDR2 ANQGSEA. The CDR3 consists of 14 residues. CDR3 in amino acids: CSAGTSRSTDTQYF. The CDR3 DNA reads TGCAGCGCAGGGACTAGCCGAAGCACAGATACGCAGTATTTT.

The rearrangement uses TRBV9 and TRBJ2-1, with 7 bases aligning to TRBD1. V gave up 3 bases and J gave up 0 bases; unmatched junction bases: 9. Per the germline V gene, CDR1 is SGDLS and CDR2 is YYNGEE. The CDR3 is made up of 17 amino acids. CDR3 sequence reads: CASSGPKGQLSYNEQFF. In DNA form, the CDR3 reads TGTGCCAGCAGCGGGCCTAAGGGACAGCTCTCCTACAATGAGCAGTTCTTC.